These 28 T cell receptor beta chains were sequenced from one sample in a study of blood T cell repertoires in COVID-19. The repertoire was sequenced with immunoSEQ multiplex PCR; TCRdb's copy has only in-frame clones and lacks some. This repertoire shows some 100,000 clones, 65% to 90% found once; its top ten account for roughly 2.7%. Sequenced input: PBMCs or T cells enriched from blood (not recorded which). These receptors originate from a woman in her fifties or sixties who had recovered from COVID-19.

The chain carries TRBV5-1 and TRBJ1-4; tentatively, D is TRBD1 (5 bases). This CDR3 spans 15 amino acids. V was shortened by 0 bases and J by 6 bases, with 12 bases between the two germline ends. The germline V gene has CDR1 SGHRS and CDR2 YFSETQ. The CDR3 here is CASSLAGDQYEKLFF. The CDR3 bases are TGCGCCAGCAGCTTGGCGGGGGATCAGTATGAAAAACTGTTTTTT.

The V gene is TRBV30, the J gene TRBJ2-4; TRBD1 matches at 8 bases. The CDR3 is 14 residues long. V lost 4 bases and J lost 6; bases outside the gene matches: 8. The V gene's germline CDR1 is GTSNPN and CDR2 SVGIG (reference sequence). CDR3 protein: CAWTRTGLGNIQYF. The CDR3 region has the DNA TGTGCCTGGACCAGGACAGGGTTGGGAAACATTCAGTACTTC.

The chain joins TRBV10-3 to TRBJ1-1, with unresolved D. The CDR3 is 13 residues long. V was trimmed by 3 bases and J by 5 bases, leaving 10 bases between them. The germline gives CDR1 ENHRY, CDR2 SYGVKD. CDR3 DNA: TGTGCCATCAGTGATTTCGGGTATACTGAAGCTTTCTTT. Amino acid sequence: CAISDFGYTEAFF.

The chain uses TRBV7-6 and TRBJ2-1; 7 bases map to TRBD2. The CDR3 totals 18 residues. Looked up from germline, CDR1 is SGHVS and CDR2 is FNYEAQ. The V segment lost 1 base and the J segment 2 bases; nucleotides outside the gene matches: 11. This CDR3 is CASSLVAAGVVAYNEQFF. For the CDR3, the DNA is TGTGCCAGCAGCTTAGTTGCGGCGGGAGTCGTCGCCTACAATGAGCAGTTCTTC.

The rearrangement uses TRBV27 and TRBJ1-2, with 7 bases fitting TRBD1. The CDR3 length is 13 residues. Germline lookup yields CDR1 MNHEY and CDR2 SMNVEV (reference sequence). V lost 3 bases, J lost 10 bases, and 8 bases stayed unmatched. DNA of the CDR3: TGTGCCAGCAGTTTGTATGCCGGGACAGTCTACACCTTC. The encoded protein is CASSLYAGTVYTF.

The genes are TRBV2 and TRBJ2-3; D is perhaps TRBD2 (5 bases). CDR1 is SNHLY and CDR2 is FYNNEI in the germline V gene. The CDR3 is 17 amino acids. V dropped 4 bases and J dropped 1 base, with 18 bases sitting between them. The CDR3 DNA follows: TGTGCCAGCAGTGGACTATATGGGTACGGCCGCACAGATACGCAGTATTTT. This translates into CASSGLYGYGRTDTQYF.

CDR3 coding DNA: TGTGCCAGCAGTGACCCAGGGTCCACTGAAGCTTTCTTT. Protein: CASSDPGSTEAFF. This chain connects TRBV6-1 to TRBJ1-1, with D perhaps matching TRBD1 (5 bases). The CDR3 has 13 residues. Germline V gene data show CDR1 as MNHNS and CDR2 as SASEGT. With 3 bases removed from V and 4 bases from J, the gap between germline ends came to 9 bases.

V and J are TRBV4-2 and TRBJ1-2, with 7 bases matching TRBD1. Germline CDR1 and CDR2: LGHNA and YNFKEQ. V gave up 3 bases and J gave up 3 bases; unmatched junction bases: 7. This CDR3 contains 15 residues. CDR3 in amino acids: CASSQTDTGDYGYTF. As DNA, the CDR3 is TGTGCCAGCAGCCAGACCGATACAGGGGACTATGGCTACACCTTC.

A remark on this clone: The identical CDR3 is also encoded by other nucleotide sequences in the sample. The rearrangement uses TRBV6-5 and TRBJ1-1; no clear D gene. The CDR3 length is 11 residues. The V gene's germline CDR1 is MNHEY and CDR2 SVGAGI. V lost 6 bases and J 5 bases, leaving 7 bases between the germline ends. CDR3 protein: CASSRGTEAFF. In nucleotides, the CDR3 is TGTGCCAGCAGCCGGGGAACTGAAGCTTTCTTT.

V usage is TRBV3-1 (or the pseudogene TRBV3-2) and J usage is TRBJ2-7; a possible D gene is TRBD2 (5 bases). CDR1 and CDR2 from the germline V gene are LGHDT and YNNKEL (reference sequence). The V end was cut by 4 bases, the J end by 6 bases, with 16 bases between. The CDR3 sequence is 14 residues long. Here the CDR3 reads CASSPVYLRGEQYF. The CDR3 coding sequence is TGTGCCAGCAGCCCGGTATATCTACGGGGCGAGCAGTACTTC.

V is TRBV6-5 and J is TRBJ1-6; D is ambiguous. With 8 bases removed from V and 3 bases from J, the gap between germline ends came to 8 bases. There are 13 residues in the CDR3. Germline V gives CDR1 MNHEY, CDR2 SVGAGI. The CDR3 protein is CASGVVYNSPLHF. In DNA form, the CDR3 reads TGTGCCAGCGGAGTGGTCTATAATTCACCCCTCCACTTT.

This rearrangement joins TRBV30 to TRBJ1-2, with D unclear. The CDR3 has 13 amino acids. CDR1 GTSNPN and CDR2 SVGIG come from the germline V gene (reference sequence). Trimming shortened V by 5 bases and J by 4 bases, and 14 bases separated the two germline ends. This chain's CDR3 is CAWGTGSAYGYTF. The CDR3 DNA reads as TGTGCCTGGGGTACCGGGAGTGCCTATGGCTACACCTTC.

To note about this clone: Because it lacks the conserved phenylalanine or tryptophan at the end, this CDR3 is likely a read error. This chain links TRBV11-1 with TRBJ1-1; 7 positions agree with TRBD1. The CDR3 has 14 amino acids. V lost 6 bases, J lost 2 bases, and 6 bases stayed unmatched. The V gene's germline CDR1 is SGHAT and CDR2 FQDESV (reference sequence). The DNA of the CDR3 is TGTGCCAGCAGGGCCGACAGGGACAACACTGAAGCTTTCCTT. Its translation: CASRADRDNTEAFL.

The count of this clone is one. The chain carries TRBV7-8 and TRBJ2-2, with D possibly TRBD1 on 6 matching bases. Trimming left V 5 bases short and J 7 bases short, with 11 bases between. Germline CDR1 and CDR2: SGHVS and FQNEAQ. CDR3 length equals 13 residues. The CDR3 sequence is CASSKPGVGELFF. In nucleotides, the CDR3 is TGTGCCAGCAGCAAACCAGGGGTCGGGGAGCTGTTTTTT. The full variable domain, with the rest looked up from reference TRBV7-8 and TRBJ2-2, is GAGVSQSPRYKVAKRGQDVALRCDPISGHVSLFWYQQALGQGPEFLTYFQNEAQLDKSGLPSDRFFAERPEGSVSTLKIQRTQQEDSAVYLCASSKPGVGELFFGEGSRLTVL.

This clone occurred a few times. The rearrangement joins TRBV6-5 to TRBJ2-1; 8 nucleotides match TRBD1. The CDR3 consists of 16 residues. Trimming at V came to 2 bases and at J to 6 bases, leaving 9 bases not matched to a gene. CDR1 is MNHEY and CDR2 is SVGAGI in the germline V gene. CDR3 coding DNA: TGTGCCAGCAGTTACAGAGAGACAGGGGTTTTCAATGAGCAGTTCTTC. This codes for CASSYRETGVFNEQFF.

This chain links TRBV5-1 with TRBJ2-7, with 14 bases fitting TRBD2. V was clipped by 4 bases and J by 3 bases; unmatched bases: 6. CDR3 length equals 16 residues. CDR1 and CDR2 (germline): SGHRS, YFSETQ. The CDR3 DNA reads TGCGCCAGCAGCCAGGGACTAGCGGGAGTTTACTACGAGCAGTACTTC. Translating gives CASSQGLAGVYYEQYF.

Here the CDR3 reads CATRQGATDTQYF. The DNA of the CDR3 is TGTGCCACCAGACAGGGCGCCACAGATACGCAGTATTTT. The chain recombines TRBV6-5 with TRBJ2-3, with TRBD1 matching 7 bases. Germline CDR1 is MNHEY and CDR2 is SVGAGI. The CDR3 sequence is 13 residues long. V shed 10 bases, J shed 2 bases, and the junction held 6 bases outside the gene matches.

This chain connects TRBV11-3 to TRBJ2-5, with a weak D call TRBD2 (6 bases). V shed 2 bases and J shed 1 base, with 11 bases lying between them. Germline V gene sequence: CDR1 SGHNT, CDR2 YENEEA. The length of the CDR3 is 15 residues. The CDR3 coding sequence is TGTGCCAGCAGCTTAAGGTCAGCGGGCCAAGAGACCCAGTACTTC. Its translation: CASSLRSAGQETQYF.

CDR3 region: CASSRAGQTYEQYF. The DNA of the CDR3 is TGTGCCAGTAGTCGGGCGGGGCAGACCTACGAGCAGTACTTC. The chain links TRBV19 to TRBJ2-7; perhaps TRBD2 as D (6 bases). This CDR3 comprises 14 residues. CDR1 is LNHDA, CDR2 SQIVND, per germline (reference sequence). V shed 5 bases and J shed 2 bases, with 13 bases lying between them.

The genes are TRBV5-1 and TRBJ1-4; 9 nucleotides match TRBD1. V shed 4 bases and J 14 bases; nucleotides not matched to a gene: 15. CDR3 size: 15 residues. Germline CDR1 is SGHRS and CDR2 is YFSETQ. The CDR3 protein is CASSVGTGLEGVLFF. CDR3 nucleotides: TGCGCCAGCAGCGTGGGGACAGGGCTAGAGGGTGTCCTGTTTTTT.

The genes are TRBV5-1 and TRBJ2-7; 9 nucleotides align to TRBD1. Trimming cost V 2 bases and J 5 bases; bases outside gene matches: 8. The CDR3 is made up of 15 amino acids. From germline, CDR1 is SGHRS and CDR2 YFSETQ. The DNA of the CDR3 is TGCGCCAGCAGCTTTACGGGACAGGGAGTTGACGAGCAGTACTTC. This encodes CASSFTGQGVDEQYF.

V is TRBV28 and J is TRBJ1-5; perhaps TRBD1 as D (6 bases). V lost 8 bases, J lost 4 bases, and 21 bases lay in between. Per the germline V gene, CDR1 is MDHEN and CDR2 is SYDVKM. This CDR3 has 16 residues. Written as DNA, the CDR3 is TGTGCCAGCCGACAAGGACAGTCCATTACAAATCAGCCCCAGCATTTT. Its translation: CASRQGQSITNQPQHF.

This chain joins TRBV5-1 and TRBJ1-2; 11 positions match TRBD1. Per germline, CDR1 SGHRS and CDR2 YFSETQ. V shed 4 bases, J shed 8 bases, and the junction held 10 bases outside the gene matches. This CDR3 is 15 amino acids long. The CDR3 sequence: CASSRGGQGAEGYTF. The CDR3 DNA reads TGCGCCAGCAGCAGGGGAGGACAGGGGGCAGAGGGCTACACCTTC.

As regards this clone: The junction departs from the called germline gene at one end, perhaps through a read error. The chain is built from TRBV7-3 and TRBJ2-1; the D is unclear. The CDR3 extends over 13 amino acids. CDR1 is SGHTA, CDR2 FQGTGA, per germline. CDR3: CASSLTSPNEQFF. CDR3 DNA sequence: TGTGCCAGCAGCCTAACCTCCCCTAATGAGCAGTTCTTC.

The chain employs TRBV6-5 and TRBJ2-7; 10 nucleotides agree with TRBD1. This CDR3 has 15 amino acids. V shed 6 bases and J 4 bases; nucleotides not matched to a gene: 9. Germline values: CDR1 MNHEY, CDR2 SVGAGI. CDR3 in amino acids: CASSPSDRGLYEQYF. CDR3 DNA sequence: TGTGCCAGCAGCCCATCCGACAGGGGGCTTTACGAGCAGTACTTC.

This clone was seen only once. The chain's CDR3 is CASSRSSDRGNNEQFF. In DNA, the CDR3 is TGCGCCAGCAGCCGGAGTTCGGACAGGGGAAACAATGAGCAGTTCTTC. The rearrangement links TRBV5-1 to TRBJ2-1; 9 bases are shared with TRBD1. The CDR3 covers 16 residues. CDR1 SGHRS and CDR2 YFSETQ come from the germline V gene. V dropped 4 bases and J dropped 5; count of bases not matched to a gene: 10. Combining the CDR3 with reference TRBV5-1 and TRBJ2-1 gives the whole variable domain KAGVTQTPRYLIKTRGQQVTLSCSPISGHRSVSWYQQTPGQGLQFLFEYFSETQRNKGNFPGRFSGRQFSNSRSEMNVSTLELGDSALYLCASSRSSDRGNNEQFFGPGTRLTVL.

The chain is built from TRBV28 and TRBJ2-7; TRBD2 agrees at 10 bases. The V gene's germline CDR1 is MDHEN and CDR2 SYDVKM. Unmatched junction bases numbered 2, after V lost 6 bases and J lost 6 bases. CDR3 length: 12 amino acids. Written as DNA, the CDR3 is TGTGCCAGCAGATTAGCGGGAGGCGAGCAGTACTTC. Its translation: CASRLAGGEQYF.

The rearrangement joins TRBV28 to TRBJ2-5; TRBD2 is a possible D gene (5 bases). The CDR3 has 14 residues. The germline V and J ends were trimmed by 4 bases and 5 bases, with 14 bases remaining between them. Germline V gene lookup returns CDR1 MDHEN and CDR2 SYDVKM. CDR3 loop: CASSSNSRRETQYF. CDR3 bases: TGTGCCAGCAGTTCTAACAGTCGGAGGGAGACCCAGTACTTC.